The TCR beta chain described here comes from a study of naive and memory T cell subsets. General study results and limits: No ground truth validated the naive and memory repertoire findings. Activation and differentiation may alter RNA-based TCR counts. The power law exponent of TCR abundance differed between naive and memory cells.

An equimolar mix of two oligonucleotides served as the beta constant-region primer for TRBC1 and TRBC2. The ligated cDNA underwent four PCR rounds using SP2 and nested alpha and beta constant-region primers. TCRdb independently ran MiXCR on the UMI-ligation and nested PCR reads; one entry per CDR3 protein. This sample carries approximately 29,000 distinct CDR3 sequences, 18% of them seen once, and the ten largest clones take 3.4%. This clonotype has a handful of counts. Its antigen is not identified. EMRA cells were CD45RA+CD27-, and effector memory cells CD45RA-CD27-. Trimming stripped 6 bases from V and 2 bases from J, with 10 bases between. This CDR3 is 12 amino acids long. The germline V gene encodes CDR1 DFQATT and CDR2 SNEGSKA (reference sequence).

The sequencing sample was made of effector memory CD4+ T cells from blood. This sample's subset: effector memory, CD45RA- CD27-. The sequence was obtained from a human donor in good health. J is TRBJ1-2 and V is TRBV20-1; D is perhaps TRBD1 (6 bases). The CDR3: CSAPRGNYGYTF. DNA of the CDR3: TGCAGTGCCCCCAGGGGCAACTATGGCTACACCTTC.